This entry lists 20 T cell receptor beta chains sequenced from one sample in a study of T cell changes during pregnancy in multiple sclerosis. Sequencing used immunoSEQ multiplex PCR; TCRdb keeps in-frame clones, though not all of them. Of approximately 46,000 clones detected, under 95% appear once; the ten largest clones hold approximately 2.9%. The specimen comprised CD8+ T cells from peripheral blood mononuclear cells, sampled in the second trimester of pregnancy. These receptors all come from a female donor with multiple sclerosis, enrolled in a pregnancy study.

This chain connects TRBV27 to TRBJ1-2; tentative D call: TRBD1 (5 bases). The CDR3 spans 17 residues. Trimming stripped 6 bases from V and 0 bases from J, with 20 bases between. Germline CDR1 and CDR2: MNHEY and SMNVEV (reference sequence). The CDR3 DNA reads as TGTGCCAGCAGGGCGGGGGAAGCTTTTACGGCTAACTATGGCTACACCTTC. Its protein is CASRAGEAFTANYGYTF.

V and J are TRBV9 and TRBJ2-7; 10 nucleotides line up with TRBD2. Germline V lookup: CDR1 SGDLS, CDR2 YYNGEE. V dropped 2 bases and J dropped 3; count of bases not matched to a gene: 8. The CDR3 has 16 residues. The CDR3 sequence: CASSVASGGGFYEQYF. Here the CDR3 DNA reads TGTGCCAGCAGCGTGGCTAGCGGGGGCGGTTTCTACGAGCAGTACTTC.

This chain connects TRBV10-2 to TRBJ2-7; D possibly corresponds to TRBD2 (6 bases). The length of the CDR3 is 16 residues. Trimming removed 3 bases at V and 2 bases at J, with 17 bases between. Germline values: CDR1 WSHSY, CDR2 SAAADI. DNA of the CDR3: TGCGCCAGCAGTGATGGTGAGACGGGGGAGCCCTACGAGCAGTACTTC. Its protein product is CASSDGETGEPYEQYF.

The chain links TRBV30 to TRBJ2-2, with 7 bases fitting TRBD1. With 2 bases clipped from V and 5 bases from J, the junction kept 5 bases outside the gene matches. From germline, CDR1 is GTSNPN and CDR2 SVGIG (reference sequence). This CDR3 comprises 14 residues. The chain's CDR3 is CAWSLMTGTGELFF. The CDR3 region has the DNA TGTGCCTGGAGTCTAATGACAGGGACCGGGGAGCTGTTTTTT.

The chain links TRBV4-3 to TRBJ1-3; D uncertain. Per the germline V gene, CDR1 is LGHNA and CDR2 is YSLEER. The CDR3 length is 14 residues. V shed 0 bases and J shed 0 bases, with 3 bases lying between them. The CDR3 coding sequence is TGCGCCAGCAGCCAAGACTCCTCTGGAAACACCATATATTTT. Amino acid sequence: CASSQDSSGNTIYF.

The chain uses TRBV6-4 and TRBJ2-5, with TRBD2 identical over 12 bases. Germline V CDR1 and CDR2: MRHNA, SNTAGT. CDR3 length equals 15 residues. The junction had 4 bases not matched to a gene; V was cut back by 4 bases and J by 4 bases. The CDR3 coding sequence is TGTGCCAGCAGTGCGTCTAGCGGGGGGGTAGAGACCCAGTACTTC. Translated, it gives CASSASSGGVETQYF.

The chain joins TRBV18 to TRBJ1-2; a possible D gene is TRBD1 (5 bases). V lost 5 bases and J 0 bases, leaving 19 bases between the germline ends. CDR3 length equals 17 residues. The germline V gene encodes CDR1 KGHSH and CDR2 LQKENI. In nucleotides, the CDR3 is TGTGCCAGCTCAACATTGACAGAGCCGTTAGCTAACTATGGCTACACCTTC. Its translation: CASSTLTEPLANYGYTF.

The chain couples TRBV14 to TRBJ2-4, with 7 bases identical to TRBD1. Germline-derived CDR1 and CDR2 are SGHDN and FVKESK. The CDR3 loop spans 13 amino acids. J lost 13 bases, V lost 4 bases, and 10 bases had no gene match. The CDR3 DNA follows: TGTGCCAGCAGCCCGACGACAGGGCCAGGCCAGTACTTC. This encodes CASSPTTGPGQYF.

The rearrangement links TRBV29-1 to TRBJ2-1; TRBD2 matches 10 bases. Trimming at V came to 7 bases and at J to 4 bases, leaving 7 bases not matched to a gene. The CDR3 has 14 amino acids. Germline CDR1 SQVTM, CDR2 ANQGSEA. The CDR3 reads CSARAGGLYNEQFF. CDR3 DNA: TGCAGCGCAAGAGCGGGGGGGCTGTACAATGAGCAGTTCTTC.

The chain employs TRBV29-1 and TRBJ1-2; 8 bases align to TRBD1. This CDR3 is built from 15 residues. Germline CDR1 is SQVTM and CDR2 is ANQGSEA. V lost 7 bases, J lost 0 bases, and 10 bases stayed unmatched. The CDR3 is CSAVGTGDSNYGYTF. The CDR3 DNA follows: TGCAGCGCTGTGGGGACAGGAGACTCTAACTATGGCTACACCTTC.

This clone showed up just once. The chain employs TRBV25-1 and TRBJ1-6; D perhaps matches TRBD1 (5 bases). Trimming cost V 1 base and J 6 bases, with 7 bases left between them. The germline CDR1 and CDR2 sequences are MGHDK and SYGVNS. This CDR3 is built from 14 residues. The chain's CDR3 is CASSESGGNSPLHF. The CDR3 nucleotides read TGTGCCAGCAGTGAATCCGGGGGTAATTCACCCCTCCACTTT.

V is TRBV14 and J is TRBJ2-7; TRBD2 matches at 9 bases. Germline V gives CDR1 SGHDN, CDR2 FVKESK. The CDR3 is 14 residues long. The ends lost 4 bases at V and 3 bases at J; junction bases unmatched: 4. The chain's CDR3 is CASSPRGGSYEQYF. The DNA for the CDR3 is TGTGCCAGCAGCCCGCGGGGGGGCAGCTACGAGCAGTACTTC.

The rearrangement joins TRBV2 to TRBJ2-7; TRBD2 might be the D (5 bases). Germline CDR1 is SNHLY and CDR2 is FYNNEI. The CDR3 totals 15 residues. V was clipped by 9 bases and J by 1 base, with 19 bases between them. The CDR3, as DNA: TGTGCCAGTTTACGACCACGGGAAGTATCCTACGAGCAGTACTTC. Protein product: CASLRPREVSYEQYF.

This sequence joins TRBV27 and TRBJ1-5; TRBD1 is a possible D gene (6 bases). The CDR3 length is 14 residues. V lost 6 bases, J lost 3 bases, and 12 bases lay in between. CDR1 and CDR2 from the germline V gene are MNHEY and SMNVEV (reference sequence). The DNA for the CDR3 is TGTGCCAGCAGCCCGGACAGTTCCAATCAGCCCCAGCATTTT. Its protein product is CASSPDSSNQPQHF.

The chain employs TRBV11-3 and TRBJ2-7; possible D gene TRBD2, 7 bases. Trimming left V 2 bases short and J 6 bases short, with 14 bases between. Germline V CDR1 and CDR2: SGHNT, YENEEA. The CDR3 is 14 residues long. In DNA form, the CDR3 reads TGTGCCAGCAGCTTATGGGCGGGGGCAGGCGAGCAGTACTTC. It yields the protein CASSLWAGAGEQYF.

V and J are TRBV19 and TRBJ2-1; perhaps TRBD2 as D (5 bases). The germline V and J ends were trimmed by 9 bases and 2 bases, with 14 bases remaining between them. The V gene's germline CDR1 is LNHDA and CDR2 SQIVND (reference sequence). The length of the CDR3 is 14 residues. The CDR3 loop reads CASGVIGAYNEQFF. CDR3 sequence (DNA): TGTGCCAGCGGTGTAATCGGGGCCTACAATGAGCAGTTCTTC.

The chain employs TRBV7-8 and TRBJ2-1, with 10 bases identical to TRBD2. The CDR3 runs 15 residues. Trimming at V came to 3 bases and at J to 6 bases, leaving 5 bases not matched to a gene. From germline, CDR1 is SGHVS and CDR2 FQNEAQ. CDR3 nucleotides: TGTGCCAGCAGCTTCATAGCGGGGGGTCCCAATGAGCAGTTCTTC. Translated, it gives CASSFIAGGPNEQFF.

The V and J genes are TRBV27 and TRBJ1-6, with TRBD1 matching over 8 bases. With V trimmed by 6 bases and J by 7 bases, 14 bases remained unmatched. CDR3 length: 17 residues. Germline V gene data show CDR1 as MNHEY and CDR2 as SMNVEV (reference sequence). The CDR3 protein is CASSWTGLLTLNSPLHF. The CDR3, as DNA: TGTGCCAGCAGCTGGACAGGGCTCCTCACACTAAATTCACCCCTCCACTTT.

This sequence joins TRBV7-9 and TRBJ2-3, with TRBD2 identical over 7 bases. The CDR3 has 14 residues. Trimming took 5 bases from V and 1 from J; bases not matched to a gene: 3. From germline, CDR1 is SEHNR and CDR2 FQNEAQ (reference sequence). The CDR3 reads CASSLRGGTDTQYF. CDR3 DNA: TGTGCCAGCAGCCTCCGGGGGGGCACAGATACGCAGTATTTT.

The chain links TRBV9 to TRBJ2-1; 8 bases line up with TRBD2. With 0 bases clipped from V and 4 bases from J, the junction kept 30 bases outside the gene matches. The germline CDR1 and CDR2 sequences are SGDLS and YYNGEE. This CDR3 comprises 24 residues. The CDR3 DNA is TGTGCCAGCAGCGTAGCTAGGAACAGGTCTCCGGGGGGGCCTCCTGGCAAATGGTACAATGAGCAGTTCTTC. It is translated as CASSVARNRSPGGPPGKWYNEQFF.